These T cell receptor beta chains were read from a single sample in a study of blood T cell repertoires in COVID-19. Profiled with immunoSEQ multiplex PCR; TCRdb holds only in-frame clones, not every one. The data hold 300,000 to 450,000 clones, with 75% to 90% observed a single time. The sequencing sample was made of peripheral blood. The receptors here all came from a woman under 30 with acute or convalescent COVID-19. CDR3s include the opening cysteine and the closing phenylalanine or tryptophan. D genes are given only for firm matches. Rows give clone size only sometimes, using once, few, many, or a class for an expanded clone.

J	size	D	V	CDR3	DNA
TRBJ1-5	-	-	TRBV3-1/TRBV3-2	CASSADSSQPQHF	TGTGCCAGCAGCGCGGACAGCTCCCAGCCCCAGCATTTT
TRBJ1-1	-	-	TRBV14	CASSQDSNTEAFF	TGTGCCAGCAGCCAAGATAGTAACACTGAAGCTTTCTTT
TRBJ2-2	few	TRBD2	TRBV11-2	CASSLTSGMTGELFF	TGTGCCAGCAGCTTGACTAGCGGGATGACCGGGGAGCTGTTTTTT
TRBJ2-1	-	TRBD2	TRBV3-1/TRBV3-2	CASSQLAGVFEQFF	TGTGCCAGCAGCCAACTAGCGGGAGTTTTTGAGCAGTTCTTC
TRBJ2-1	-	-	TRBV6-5	CASSYSKGPRNEQFF	TGTGCCAGCAGTTACTCGAAGGGGCCCCGGAATGAGCAGTTCTTC
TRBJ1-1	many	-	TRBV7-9	CASSLSLSEAFF	TGTGCCAGCAGCTTATCTCTCTCTGAAGCTTTCTTT
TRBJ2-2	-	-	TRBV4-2	CASTLSSRGNTGELFF	TGTGCCAGCACTCTATCATCAAGGGGTAACACCGGGGAGCTGTTTTTT
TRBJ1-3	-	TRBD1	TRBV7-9	CASSPGTGSHSGNTIYF	TGTGCCAGCAGCCCAGGGACAGGTTCCCACTCTGGAAACACCATATATTTT
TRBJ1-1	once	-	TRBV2	CASRSWNTEAFF	TGTGCCAGCAGGTCCTGGAACACTGAAGCTTTCTTT
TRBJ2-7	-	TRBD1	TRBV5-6	CASSVGQGAYEQYF	TGTGCCAGCAGCGTAGGACAGGGGGCTTACGAGCAGTACTTC
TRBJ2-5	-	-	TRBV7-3	CASSLSDQETQYF	TGTGCCAGCAGCTTAAGCGACCAAGAGACCCAGTACTTC
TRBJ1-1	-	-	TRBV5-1	CASRNGQEAFF	TGCGCCAGCAGAAACGGACAGGAAGCTTTCTTT
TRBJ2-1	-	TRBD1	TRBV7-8	CASSSETGGVGNEQFF	TGTGCCAGCAGCTCGGAAACAGGGGGAGTAGGGAATGAGCAGTTCTTC
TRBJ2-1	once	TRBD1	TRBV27	CASSSEGDRVYNEQFF	TGTGCCAGCAGCTCAGAAGGGGACAGGGTGTACAATGAGCAGTTCTTC
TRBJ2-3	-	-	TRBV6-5	CASSSSGQGGTDTQYF	-
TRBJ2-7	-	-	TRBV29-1	CSVIGGKSYEQYF	TGCAGCGTAATCGGCGGAAAATCCTACGAGCAGTACTTC
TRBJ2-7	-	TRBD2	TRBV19	CASKRDPASYEQYF	TGTGCCAGTAAGCGGGACCCAGCGTCCTACGAGCAGTACTTC
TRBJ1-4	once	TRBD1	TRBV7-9	CASSSGTGNEKLFF	TGTGCCAGCAGCTCCGGGACAGGAAATGAAAAACTGTTTTTT
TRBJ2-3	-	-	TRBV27	CASRRFSRGSTDTQYF	TGTGCCAGCAGGCGCTTCTCCCGGGGTAGCACAGATACGCAGTATTTT
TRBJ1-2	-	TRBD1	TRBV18	CASSPGTGQSWGNYGYTF	TGTGCCAGCTCACCGGGGACAGGCCAATCCTGGGGTAACTATGGCTACACCTTC
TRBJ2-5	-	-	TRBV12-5	CASGSGFQETQYF	TGTGCTAGTGGTTCAGGGTTCCAAGAGACCCAGTACTTC
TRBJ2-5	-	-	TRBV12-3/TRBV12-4	CASSPGETQYF	TGTGCCAGCAGTCCGGGGGAGACCCAGTACTTC
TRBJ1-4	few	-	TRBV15	CATSREQATNEKLFF	TGTGCCACCAGCAGAGAACAGGCAACTAATGAAAAACTGTTTTTT
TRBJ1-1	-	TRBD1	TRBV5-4	CASSFETGAGTEAFF	TGTGCCAGCAGCTTCGAGACAGGGGCAGGCACTGAAGCTTTCTTT
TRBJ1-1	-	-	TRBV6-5	CASSPRANTEAFF	TGTGCCAGCAGTCCCAGGGCGAACACTGAAGCTTTCTTT
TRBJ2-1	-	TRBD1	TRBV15	CATSRTGGVSYNEQFF	TGTGCCACCAGCAGAACAGGGGGCGTGTCGTACAATGAGCAGTTCTTC
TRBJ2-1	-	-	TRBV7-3	CASSLMAEYNEQFF	TGTGCCAGCAGCTTAATGGCAGAATACAATGAGCAGTTCTTC
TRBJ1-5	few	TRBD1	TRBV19	CASLGGQGQDQPQHF	TGTGCCAGCCTGGGCGGACAGGGGCAGGATCAGCCCCAGCATTTT
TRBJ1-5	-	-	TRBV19	CASSPLGEIGQPQHF	TGTGCCAGTAGTCCGCTCGGGGAAATTGGGCAGCCCCAGCATTTT
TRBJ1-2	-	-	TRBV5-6	CASSLSSQGVIYGYTF	TGTGCCAGCAGCTTGAGTTCACAGGGAGTGATCTATGGCTACACCTTC
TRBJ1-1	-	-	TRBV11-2	CASRDSTEAFF	TGTGCCAGCAGGGACAGCACTGAAGCTTTCTTT
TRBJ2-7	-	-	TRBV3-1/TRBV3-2	CASSQGGGPYEQYF	TGTGCCAGCAGCCAAGGGGGCGGACCCTACGAGCAGTACTTC
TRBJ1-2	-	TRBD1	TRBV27	CASSYGTGHPYGYTF	TGTGCCAGCAGTTATGGGACAGGGCACCCCTATGGCTACACCTTC
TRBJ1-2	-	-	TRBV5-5	CASSLGPGVGNYGYTF	TGTGCCAGCAGCTTGGGCCCAGGGGTGGGTAACTATGGCTACACCTTC
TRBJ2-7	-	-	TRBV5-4	CASSSFGSSYEQYF	TGTGCCAGCAGCTCCTTTGGCAGCTCCTACGAGCAGTACTTC
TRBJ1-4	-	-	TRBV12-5	CASGLVLGKLNEKLFF	TGTGCTAGTGGTTTGGTACTCGGGAAACTTAATGAAAAACTGTTTTTT
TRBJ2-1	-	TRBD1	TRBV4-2	CASSQADRGFNEQFF	TGTGCCAGCAGCCAAGCGGACAGGGGGTTCAATGAGCAGTTCTTC
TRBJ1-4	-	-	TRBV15	CATSRDYRGVNEKLFF	TGTGCCACCAGCAGAGATTACCGGGGGGTTAATGAAAAACTGTTTTTT
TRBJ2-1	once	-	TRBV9	CASSERAYAYNEQFF	TGTGCCAGCAGCGAGAGAGCGTATGCATACAATGAGCAGTTCTTC
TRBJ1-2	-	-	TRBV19	CASSAGEPANYGYTF	TGTGCCAGTAGTGCAGGGGAGCCCGCTAACTATGGCTACACCTTC
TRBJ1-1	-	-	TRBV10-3	CAIRTDRNTEAFF	TGTGCCATCAGAACGGACAGGAACACTGAAGCTTTCTTT
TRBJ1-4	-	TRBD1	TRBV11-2	CASSRPQGASEKLFF	TGTGCCAGCAGCCGCCCACAGGGGGCGAGTGAAAAACTGTTTTTT
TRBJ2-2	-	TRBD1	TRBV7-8	CASSLAFLGQGFTGELFF	TGTGCCAGCAGCTTAGCGTTTTTAGGACAGGGGTTCACCGGGGAGCTGTTTTTT
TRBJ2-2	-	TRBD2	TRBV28	CASSSPGTSGRATGELFF	TGTGCCAGCAGTTCGCCCGGGACTAGCGGGAGGGCCACCGGGGAGCTGTTTTTT
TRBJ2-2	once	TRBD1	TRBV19	CASDGTANTGELFF	TGTGCCAGCGACGGGACAGCGAACACCGGGGAGCTGTTTTTT
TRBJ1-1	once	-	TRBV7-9	CASSLNSDNTEAFF	TGTGCCAGCAGCTTAAATTCAGATAACACTGAAGCTTTCTTT